The 21 T cell receptor beta chains reported below all come from one sample, sequenced in a study of STAT5B mutations in CD4+ large granular lymphocyte leukemia. Sequencing was performed with immunoSEQ multiplex PCR; in TCRdb, only in-frame clones are kept and a portion is missing. Here the sample spans 15,000 to 25,000 clones, about four fifths being singletons. The sequenced sample was CD4+ T cells from blood buffy coats. These receptors were collected from a human donor in good health.

The chain links TRBV20-1 to TRBJ1-2, with TRBD1 matching 7 bases. CDR1 is DFQATT, CDR2 SNEGSKA, per germline (reference sequence). V was clipped by 6 bases and J by 8 bases; unmatched bases: 6. The CDR3 covers 11 residues. As DNA, the CDR3 is TGCAGTGCCGTAGGGGGCCAAGGCTACACCTTC. Translating gives CSAVGGQGYTF.

The chain employs TRBV2 and TRBJ1-1; no firm D call. V gave up 6 bases and J gave up 5 bases, with 16 bases separating them. Per germline, CDR1 SNHLY and CDR2 FYNNEI. The CDR3 is 14 amino acids. The CDR3 DNA follows: TGTGCCAGCAGCTTTCAGGACGTAGCTACTGAAGCTTTCTTT. Amino acid sequence: CASSFQDVATEAFF.

The rearrangement joins TRBV7-2 to TRBJ1-2; perhaps TRBD1 as D (5 bases). V was clipped by 5 bases and J by 8 bases, with 18 bases between them. The CDR3 loop spans 14 amino acids. Germline loops: CDR1 SGHTA, CDR2 FQGNSA. CDR3 DNA sequence: TGTGCCAGCAGCACCGGGACGGGCTCTTGGGGCTACACCTTC. It is translated as CASSTGTGSWGYTF. The entire variable domain, with the rest obtained from reference TRBV7-2 and TRBJ1-2, is as follows: GAGVSQSPSNKVTEKGKDVELRCDPISGHTALYWYRQSLGQGLEFLIYFQGNSAPDKSGLPSDRFSAERTGGSVSTLTIQRTQQEDSAVYLCASSTGTGSWGYTFGSGTRLTVV.

This clone was seen only once. The rearrangement uses TRBV25-1 and TRBJ1-4; D not certain. There are 12 residues in the CDR3. Looked up from germline, CDR1 is MGHDK and CDR2 is SYGVNS. V was trimmed by 3 bases and J by 9 bases, leaving 8 bases between them. Written as DNA, the CDR3 is TGTGCCAGCAGTGAGCAAGGGAAAAAACTGTTTTTT. Translating gives CASSEQGKKLFF.

The rearrangement joins TRBV7-8 to TRBJ1-5; D is uncertain. The CDR3 is 14 amino acids. The V gene lost 5 bases and the J gene lost 5 bases, with 13 bases spanning the gap. CDR1 is SGHVS, CDR2 FQNEAQ, per germline. The CDR3 DNA is TGTGCCAGCAGCCCCCGCCGGGGATATCAGCCCCAGCATTTT. Amino acids: CASSPRRGYQPQHF. Using reference TRBV7-8 and TRBJ1-5 for the parts outside the CDR3, the full variable domain is GAGVSQSPRYKVAKRGQDVALRCDPISGHVSLFWYQQALGQGPEFLTYFQNEAQLDKSGLPSDRFFAERPEGSVSTLKIQRTQQEDSAVYLCASSPRRGYQPQHFGDGTRLSIL.

The chain is built from TRBV7-2 and TRBJ2-2, with 9 positions matching TRBD2. The CDR3 consists of 17 residues. J gave up 5 bases and V 5 bases, and 12 bases lay outside the gene matches. CDR1 and CDR2 from the germline V gene are SGHTA and FQGNSA. DNA for the CDR3: TGTGCCAGCAGCCCACCCCTTAGCGGGAGAAGGACCGGGGAGCTGTTTTTT. The encoded protein is CASSPPLSGRRTGELFF.

This clone is a singleton in its sample. The V gene is TRBV18, the J gene TRBJ1-1; 7 positions match TRBD1. The CDR3 consists of 15 residues. After removal of 4 bases from V and 0 bases from J, the junction contained 5 bases not matched to a gene. Germline CDR1 reads KGHSH; CDR2 reads LQKENI. The CDR3 is CASSLEGALNTEAFF. The DNA for the CDR3 is TGTGCCAGCTCACTCGAGGGGGCTTTGAACACTGAAGCTTTCTTT.

V usage is TRBV30 and J usage is TRBJ2-1; TRBD2 aligns across 13 bases. CDR3 size: 17 residues. Trimming removed 4 bases from V and 2 bases from J; junction bases left unmatched: 8. The germline CDR1 and CDR2 sequences are GTSNPN and SVGIG (reference sequence). The CDR3 DNA follows: TGTGCCTGGACCCCGGGACTAGCGGGAACGGCCTACAATGAGCAGTTCTTC. Translating gives CAWTPGLAGTAYNEQFF.

This clone was seen more than once but under ten times. The J gene is TRBJ1-2, the V gene TRBV28, with 7 bases identical to TRBD1. V lost 2 bases and J lost 2; bases outside the gene matches: 11. Germline V lookup: CDR1 MDHEN, CDR2 SYDVKM. The CDR3 is 17 residues long. CDR3 sequence reads: CASSLGGMTGRNYGYTF. Written as DNA, the CDR3 is TGTGCCAGCAGTTTAGGGGGGATGACAGGGAGGAACTATGGCTACACCTTC.

J is TRBJ1-2 and V is TRBV7-9, with D unresolved. The V end lost 7 bases, the J end lost 6 bases, and 12 bases lay between the germline ends. Germline V CDR1 and CDR2: SEHNR, FQNEAQ (reference sequence). The CDR3 contains 12 residues. The CDR3 DNA sequence: TGTGCCAGCACAGTTGAGACAAATGGCTACACCTTC. It codes for CASTVETNGYTF.

This chain uses TRBV2 with TRBJ1-3; D might be TRBD1 (6 bases). V dropped 8 bases and J dropped 0 bases, with 11 bases sitting between them. Germline CDR1 SNHLY, CDR2 FYNNEI. The CDR3 sequence is 14 residues long. CDR3 nucleotide sequence: TGTGCCAGCGATAGGACAGTCTCTGGAAACACCATATATTTT. Amino acids: CASDRTVSGNTIYF.

The CDR3 loop is CASTLQGYGYTF. The CDR3 nucleotides are TGTGCCAGCACCCTACAGGGCTATGGCTACACCTTC. The chain has TRBV6-5 and TRBJ1-2; TRBD1 is a possible D gene (6 bases). The CDR3 extends over 12 amino acids. The germline V gene has CDR1 MNHEY and CDR2 SVGAGI. Trimming cost V 7 bases and J 4 bases, with 10 bases left between them.

This chain joins TRBV2 and TRBJ1-2; TRBD1 might be the D (6 bases). Germline V gene sequence: CDR1 SNHLY, CDR2 FYNNEI. The CDR3 is made up of 12 amino acids. The germline V and J ends were trimmed by 7 bases and 3 bases, with 9 bases remaining between them. The CDR3 protein is CASTGQHYGYTF. CDR3 sequence (DNA): TGTGCCAGCACCGGACAGCACTATGGCTACACCTTC.

This clone was seen a single time. The genes are TRBV6-1 and TRBJ2-7, with 8 nucleotides matching TRBD1. J gave up 2 bases and V 6 bases, and 3 bases lay outside the gene matches. CDR3 length equals 13 residues. CDR1 and CDR2 (germline): MNHNS, SASEGT. CDR3 DNA sequence: TGTGCCAGCAGGGCGGGACAGGCCTACGAGCAGTACTTC. This translates into CASRAGQAYEQYF.

J is TRBJ1-2 and V is TRBV11-2, with D maybe TRBD1 (6 bases). The germline CDR1 and CDR2 sequences are SGHAT and FQNNGV. The V end lost 7 bases, the J end lost 8 bases, and 23 bases lay between the germline ends. This CDR3 contains 15 residues. The CDR3 sequence is CASKPGGGRLDGYTF. CDR3 DNA sequence: TGTGCCAGCAAACCCGGGGGGGGCAGACTTGACGGCTACACCTTC. Complete variable domain (other parts from reference TRBV11-2 and TRBJ1-2): EAGVAQSPRYKIIEKRQSVAFWCNPISGHATLYWYQQILGQGPKLLIQFQNNGVVDDSQLPKDRFSAERLKGVDSTLKIQPAKLEDSAVYLCASKPGGGRLDGYTFGSGTRLTVV.

This clone was counted once. This sequence joins TRBV5-5 and TRBJ2-7; no clear D gene. Germline V gives CDR1 SGHKS, CDR2 YYEKEE (reference sequence). Trimming removed 0 bases at V and 2 bases at J, with 6 bases between. The CDR3 sequence is 13 residues long. The CDR3 region has the DNA TGTGCCAGCAGCTTGGTCGGCCCCTACGAGCAGTACTTC. As protein: CASSLVGPYEQYF. The variable domain in full, completed from reference TRBV5-5 and TRBJ2-7, reads DAGVTQSPTHLIKTRGQQVTLRCSPISGHKSVSWYQQVLGQGPQFIFQYYEKEERGRGNFPDRFSARQFPNYSSELNVNALLLGDSALYLCASSLVGPYEQYFGPGTRLTVT.

The chain is built from TRBV29-1 and TRBJ1-1; TRBD1 matches at 7 bases. The germline CDR1 and CDR2 sequences are SQVTM and ANQGSEA. This CDR3 has 14 amino acids. V was pared by 4 bases and J by 1 base, with 6 bases of the junction left unmatched. The CDR3, as DNA: TGCAGCGTTGCCTCTGGGACAGCGAACACTGAAGCTTTCTTT. Residues: CSVASGTANTEAFF.

The rearrangement joins TRBV7-6 to TRBJ1-4; no definite D call. The CDR3 has 13 amino acids. V was clipped by 5 bases and J by 8 bases, with 12 bases between them. Germline V gene sequence: CDR1 SGHVS, CDR2 FNYEAQ. The CDR3 nucleotides read TGTGCCAGCAGCATGGGGTGGGAGGAAAAACTGTTTTTT. Translation: CASSMGWEEKLFF.

This sequence joins TRBV7-9 and TRBJ2-7; 7 positions agree with TRBD1. V lost 4 bases and J lost 2; bases outside the gene matches: 11. The CDR3 spans 16 residues. Germline V gene lookup returns CDR1 SEHNR and CDR2 FQNEAQ (reference sequence). The CDR3 DNA follows: TGTGCCAGCAGCTACCTCCGGGACAGACAGACCTACGAGCAGTACTTC. Amino acid sequence: CASSYLRDRQTYEQYF.

This chain connects TRBV7-9 to TRBJ2-3; 8 bases are shared with TRBD2. This CDR3 has 16 residues. Germline V lookup: CDR1 SEHNR, CDR2 FQNEAQ (reference sequence). V was pared by 7 bases and J by 4 bases, with 13 bases of the junction left unmatched. The CDR3 DNA follows: TGTGCCAGCATCCTGACCGGCGGGAGGAGCCCAGATACGCAGTATTTT. It is translated as CASILTGGRSPDTQYF. The full variable domain, completed using reference TRBV7-9 and TRBJ2-3, is DTGVSQNPRHKITKRGQNVTFRCDPISEHNRLYWYRQTLGQGPEFLTYFQNEAQLEKSRLLSDRFSAERPKGSFSTLEIQRTEQGDSAMYLCASILTGGRSPDTQYFGPGTRLTVL.

On this clone itself: The junction departs from germline at one end; a sequencing error may be responsible. The chain carries TRBV7-6 and TRBJ2-2; TRBD2 matches 11 bases. The CDR3 extends over 15 amino acids. Germline CDR1 reads SGHVS; CDR2 reads FNYEAQ. The CDR3 sequence is CASSVAGGPGGELFF. The CDR3 bases are TGTGCCAGCAGCGTAGCGGGAGGGCCTGGCGGGGAGCTGTTTTTT.